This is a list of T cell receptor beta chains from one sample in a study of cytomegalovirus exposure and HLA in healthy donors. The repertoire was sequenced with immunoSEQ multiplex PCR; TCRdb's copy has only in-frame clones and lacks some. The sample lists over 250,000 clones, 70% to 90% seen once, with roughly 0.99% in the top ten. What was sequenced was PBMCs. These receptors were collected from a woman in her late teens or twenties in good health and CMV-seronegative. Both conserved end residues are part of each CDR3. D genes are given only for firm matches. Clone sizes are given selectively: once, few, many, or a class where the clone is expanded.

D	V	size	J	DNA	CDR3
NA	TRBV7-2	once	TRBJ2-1	TGTGCCAGCAGCTTACGACAGGCACTTTACAATGAGCAGTTCTTC	CASSLRQALYNEQFF
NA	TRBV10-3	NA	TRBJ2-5	TGTGCCATCAGTGAGGCAGGGAAAGGCAGAGAGACCCAGTACTTC	CAISEAGKGRETQYF
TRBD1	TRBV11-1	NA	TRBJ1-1	TGTGCCAGCAGACGCGGGACAGGGGATGACACTGAAGCTTTCTTT	CASRRGTGDDTEAFF
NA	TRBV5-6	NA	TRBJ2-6	TGTGCCAGCAGCTGGTATCTAGGACACTTCTCTGGGGCCAACGTCCTGACTTTC	CASSWYLGHFSGANVLTF
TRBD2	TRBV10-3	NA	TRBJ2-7	TGTGCCATCAGTGAACGGGGGACTACCGCCTACGAGCAGTACTTC	CAISERGTTAYEQYF
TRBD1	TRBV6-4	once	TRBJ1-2	TGTGCCAGCAGTGAACTGGACAGGGCCTTCTATGGCTACACCTTC	CASSELDRAFYGYTF
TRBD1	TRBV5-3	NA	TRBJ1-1	TGTGCCAGAAGTCCGGACAGGACCAACACTGAAGCTTTCTTT	CARSPDRTNTEAFF
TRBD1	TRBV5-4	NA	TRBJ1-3	TGTGCCAGCAGCTTACAGGGGGAAAACACCATATATTTT	CASSLQGENTIYF
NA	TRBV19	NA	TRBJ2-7	TGTGCCAGTAGTCCACCCGGGACACAAGAACACTACGAGCAGTACTTC	CASSPPGTQEHYEQYF
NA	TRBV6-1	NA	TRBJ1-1	TGTGCCAGCATCCTAACGGAGGGTTACACTGAAGCTTTCTTT	CASILTEGYTEAFF